The TCR beta chain under discussion was sequenced for a study of blood T cell repertoires in COVID-19. In the study overall: The United States, Italy and Spain provided the acute and convalescent COVID-19 samples. T cells, B-cell-depleted T cells, or PBMCs provided the cDNA or gDNA that served as material.

Seattle's cohort entered during active infection and was followed longitudinally. In the original analysis: Nucleated cell counts were estimated from reference gene primer amplification. The protocol was immunoSEQ multiplex PCR, while the TCRdb copy is restricted to in-frame clones and leaves out a portion. That table furnishes V, J and clone size, whereas the DNA furnished D and trimming. Of around 200,000 clones in the sample, 65% to 85% were seen once. After removal of 5 bases from V and 1 base from J, the junction contained 5 bases not matched to a gene. This CDR3 is built from 15 residues. Germline CDR1 SEHNR, CDR2 FQNEAQ (reference sequence).

The clonotype was recovered from a woman in her thirties with COVID-19, enrolled during active disease. The sequencing input was peripheral blood. The V gene is TRBV7-9, the J gene TRBJ2-5; 9 bases fit TRBD2. The CDR3 DNA reads TGTGCCAGCAGCCACCCGACTAGCGGCCAAGAGACCCAGTACTTC. Translated, it gives CASSHPTSGQETQYF. The full variable domain, with the rest looked up from reference TRBV7-9 and TRBJ2-5, is DTGVSQNPRHKITKRGQNVTFRCDPISEHNRLYWYRQTLGQGPEFLTYFQNEAQLEKSRLLSDRFSAERPKGSFSTLEIQRTEQGDSAMYLCASSHPTSGQETQYFGPGTRLLVL.